The rows below give T cell receptor beta chains drawn from one sample of a study of blood T cell repertoires in COVID-19. Data came from immunoSEQ multiplex PCR; TCRdb stores just in-frame clones and leaves some out. The profile shows 100,000 to 140,000 clones, roughly nine tenths of them singletons. The sequenced sample was peripheral blood. The receptor source for this set is a man between 40 and 49 years old with active or convalescent COVID-19. CDR3s include the opening cysteine and the closing phenylalanine or tryptophan. D genes are given only for firm matches. Rows give clone size only sometimes, using once, few, many, or a class for an expanded clone.

clone_size	d_call	j_call	v_call	cdr3_nt	cdr3_aa
-	TRBD1	TRBJ1-1	TRBV6-1	TGTGCCAGCAGTGAAGCAAGGGGGCTGAACACTGAAGCTTTCTTT	CASSEARGLNTEAFF
-	TRBD2	TRBJ2-1	TRBV29-1	TGCAGCGTTGAAAAAAGTGGACTAGCGGGATCCTCCTACAATGAGCAGTTCTTC	CSVEKSGLAGSSYNEQFF
-	TRBD2	TRBJ2-5	TRBV18	TGTGCCAGCTCACCCGGACTAGCGGGAGGCGCGACCCAGTACTTC	CASSPGLAGGATQYF
-	-	TRBJ1-3	TRBV16	TGTGCCAGCAGCCAATGGATGACGGCAGCCGAGGAGGGCACCATATATTTT	CASSQWMTAAEEGTIYF
-	TRBD2	TRBJ2-1	TRBV7-2	TGTGCCAGCAGCGGGGCGTCTAGCGGGAAAAATGAGCAGTTCTTC	CASSGASSGKNEQFF
-	-	TRBJ1-2	TRBV20-1	TGCAGTGCCCGACAGGTCTATGGCTACACCTTC	CSARQVYGYTF
-	-	TRBJ1-1	TRBV12-3/TRBV12-4	TGTGCCAGCAGTTTAGCCCTTGAAGCTTTCTTT	CASSLALEAFF
-	-	TRBJ1-2	TRBV3-1/TRBV3-2	TGTGCCAGCAGCCAAGCAGAGGGCCGTAACTATGGCTACACCTTC	CASSQAEGRNYGYTF
once	-	TRBJ2-7	TRBV6-5	TGTGCCAGCAGTTACAAGGGTCCCGGGAGCTGGTACGAGCAGTACTTC	CASSYKGPGSWYEQYF
-	-	TRBJ1-3	TRBV25-1	TGTGCCAGCAGTGGTAGACAGATAACATCTGGAAACACCATATATTTT	CASSGRQITSGNTIYF
few	-	TRBJ1-2	TRBV24-1	TGTGCCACCAGTGATTCTGACACTGGCTACACCTTC	CATSDSDTGYTF
-	-	TRBJ2-6	TRBV2	TGTGCCAGCCGACAGTCCCTTACTGGGGCCAACGTCCTGACTTTC	CASRQSLTGANVLTF
-	-	TRBJ2-7	TRBV11-2	TGTGCCAGCAGCCAACCGGTGGAGGGCAGGGCCTCCTACGAGCAGTACTTC	CASSQPVEGRASYEQYF
-	TRBD1	TRBJ1-2	TRBV5-8	TGTGCCAGCAGCTTTCGGACAGGGACTAACTATGGCTACACCTTC	CASSFRTGTNYGYTF
-	-	TRBJ1-1	TRBV2	TGTGCCAGCAGTGAACAGTCGTTGAACACTGAAGCTTTCTTT	CASSEQSLNTEAFF
once	-	TRBJ2-7	TRBV7-9	TGTGCCAGCAGCCCCCGGGATCTGTCCTACGAGCAGTACTTC	CASSPRDLSYEQYF
-	-	TRBJ2-1	TRBV5-1	TGCGCCAGCAGCTTGGCAGCGGGTACCTACAATGAGCAGTTCTTC	CASSLAAGTYNEQFF
-	-	TRBJ2-6	TRBV21-1	TGTGCCAGCAGCAAAGGAGGCAGGGGAAACGTCCTGACTTTC	CASSKGGRGNVLTF
-	-	TRBJ2-2	TRBV4-1	TGCGCCAGCAGACAGACAGTGGGCGGGGAGCTGTTTTTT	CASRQTVGGELFF
-	-	TRBJ1-1	TRBV27	TGTGCCAGCAGTTACAGGGAGGGCACTGAAGCTTTCTTT	CASSYREGTEAFF
-	-	TRBJ2-3	TRBV7-6	TGTGCCAGCAGCCCAGGGGCGGAGATCACAGATACGCAGTATTTT	CASSPGAEITDTQYF
once	TRBD1	TRBJ2-3	TRBV7-9	TGTGCCAGCAGCTTATCCCTGGGACAGCGACGAGATACGCAGTATTTT	CASSLSLGQRRDTQYF
-	TRBD2	TRBJ2-1	TRBV9	TGTGCCAGCAGCGTAGGTAGCGGGAGCTTCTACAATGAGCAGTTCTTC	CASSVGSGSFYNEQFF
-	TRBD1	TRBJ1-5	TRBV5-1	TGCGCCAGCAGCGTTAGCCCAGGGGGAGGTCAGCCCCAGCATTTT	CASSVSPGGGQPQHF
-	TRBD1	TRBJ2-1	TRBV28	TGTGCCAGCAGTCGCGGGACAGGGACCCACAATGAGCAGTTCTTC	CASSRGTGTHNEQFF
-	TRBD2	TRBJ2-1	TRBV2	TGTGCCAGCAGTAGATTGGTAGCGGGAGGGCACCAGCAGTTCTTC	CASSRLVAGGHQQFF
once	-	TRBJ2-2	TRBV9	TGTGCCAGCAGCGCACGGTCGGGGGAAAACGGGGAGCTGTTTTTT	CASSARSGENGELFF
-	-	TRBJ1-3	TRBV7-2	TGTGCCAGCAGCTTGCAGGTCTCTGGAAACACCATATATTTT	CASSLQVSGNTIYF
once	-	TRBJ2-2	TRBV19	TGTGCCAGTAAGGCCGGGGGGAACACCGGGGAGCTGTTTTTT	CASKAGGNTGELFF
-	TRBD2	TRBJ2-3	TRBV29-1	TGCAGCGTTGCCGGGAGGACTAGCACAGATACGCAGTATTTT	CSVAGRTSTDTQYF
-	-	TRBJ2-2	TRBV5-4	TGTGCCAGCAGCGATGAAGGACATGTGAACACCGGGGAGCTGTTTTTT	CASSDEGHVNTGELFF
-	TRBD1	TRBJ1-2	TRBV28	TGTGCCAGCAGTTTCCAGGGGGCGAGCGGCTACACCTTC	CASSFQGASGYTF
-	-	TRBJ1-1	TRBV10-3	TGTGCCATCAGTGACCCGGGGTTGGGAACTGAAGCTTTCTTT	CAISDPGLGTEAFF
-	TRBD1	TRBJ1-5	TRBV28	TGTGCCAGCATCCAGGGGGACACCATCAATCAGCCCCAGCATTTT	CASIQGDTINQPQHF
-	-	TRBJ1-6	TRBV5-4	TGTGCCAGCAGTTTGGTCGCGGTTAATTCACCCCTCCACTTT	CASSLVAVNSPLHF
-	TRBD2	TRBJ2-5	TRBV6-2/TRBV6-3	TGTGCCAGCAGCGGGGGGGGAGAGACCCAGTACTTC	CASSGGGETQYF
-	-	TRBJ2-7	TRBV15	TGTGCCACCAGCAGAGAAGGGGTAACCTACGAGCAGTACTTC	CATSREGVTYEQYF
-	-	TRBJ2-3	TRBV2	TGTGCCAGCAGTGGGGCTGCCACTGGATGGGGCACAGATACGCAGTATTTT	CASSGAATGWGTDTQYF
-	TRBD1	TRBJ2-7	TRBV28	TGTGCCAGCCGTGGGGGACAGGGAAAGAACGAGCAGTACTTC	CASRGGQGKNEQYF
-	-	TRBJ2-3	TRBV4-3	TGCGCCAGCAGGAAGAGGGTAGGCAGGGGTAGCACAGATACGCAGTATTTT	CASRKRVGRGSTDTQYF
-	TRBD1	TRBJ1-1	TRBV7-2	TGTGCCAGCAGCGGGACAGGGAGGGCTTTCTTT	CASSGTGRAFF
-	-	TRBJ2-1	TRBV15	TGTGCCACCAGCAGAGATCCTGGCAGGACCTACAATGAGCAGTTCTTC	CATSRDPGRTYNEQFF
-	TRBD1	TRBJ2-1	TRBV4-1	TGCGCCAGCAGACCCACAGGGGGCAGTTGGAATGAGCAGTTCTTC	CASRPTGGSWNEQFF
-	TRBD2	TRBJ2-1	TRBV5-1	TGCGCCAGCAGCCCTGGGACTAGCGGATCCAATGAGCAGTTCTTC	CASSPGTSGSNEQFF
-	-	TRBJ2-5	TRBV19	TGTGCCAGTAGGGTTGGCGGGGCAGCCGAGACCCAGTACTTC	CASRVGGAAETQYF
-	-	TRBJ1-3	TRBV7-9	TGTGCCGGGACGTCGGACAGCTCTGGAAACACCATATATTTT	CAGTSDSSGNTIYF
-	-	TRBJ1-6	TRBV12-3/TRBV12-4	TGTGCCAGCAGCGCCTTACAGAAGTCACCCCTCCACTTT	CASSALQKSPLHF
-	-	TRBJ2-5	TRBV28	TGTGCCAGCAGTTTCCGGTTCCAAGAGACCCAGTACTTC	CASSFRFQETQYF
-	TRBD2	TRBJ2-1	TRBV28	TGTGCCAGCAGTGTACTAGCGGGCTCCTACAATGAGCAGTTCTTC	CASSVLAGSYNEQFF
-	TRBD1	TRBJ1-5	TRBV2	TGTGCCAGCAGTAAGAGGGGGCCTGATCAGCCCCAGCATTTT	CASSKRGPDQPQHF
-	-	TRBJ2-5	TRBV7-3	TGTGCCAGCAGCTTCTGGGGAGGAGAGACCCAGTACTTC	CASSFWGGETQYF
-	TRBD1	TRBJ1-6	TRBV7-2	TGTGCCAGCAGCTTAGAAGGGGGCTTGAGCTCACCCCTCCACTTT	CASSLEGGLSSPLHF
-	TRBD1	TRBJ2-7	TRBV5-1	TGCGCCAGCAGCTTGGCGGGACAGGGGCTTGAGCCCAGGCAGTACTTC	CASSLAGQGLEPRQYF
-	-	TRBJ1-2	TRBV10-3	TGTGCCATCAGTGAATCTGGGGACATCTATGGCTACACCTTC	CAISESGDIYGYTF
once	TRBD2	TRBJ2-1	TRBV7-2	TGTGCCAGCAGCCCTGGGTCCGGGGGGACCTACAATGAGCAGTTCTTC	CASSPGSGGTYNEQFF
-	-	TRBJ1-5	TRBV19	TGTGCCAGTAGCCTATTAGGGGGGGGACGGCCAGAACGGCAGCCCCAGCATTTT	CASSLLGGGRPERQPQHF
-	-	TRBJ1-5	TRBV9	TGTGCCAGCAGTGCAGGGGTCAGCAATCAGCCCCAGCATTTT	CASSAGVSNQPQHF